The 5 T cell receptor beta chains below all came from one sample that was sequenced in a study of blood T cell repertoires in COVID-19. Method: immunoSEQ multiplex PCR; TCRdb's copy keeps in-frame clones and lacks some. The sample consists of about 230,000 clones, roughly 86% of them appearing once. The specimen was PBMCs or T cells enriched from blood (not recorded which). The source is a woman aged 25 to 45 with acute COVID-19.

The chain couples TRBV19 to TRBJ1-5; the D gene is possibly TRBD1 (6 bases). V was pared by 6 bases and J by 3 bases, with 12 bases between. This CDR3 contains 14 residues. Germline V lookup: CDR1 LNHDA, CDR2 SQIVND (reference sequence). In nucleotides, the CDR3 is TGTGCCAGTAGACTCGGACAGATCAATCAGCCCCAGCATTTT. This gives the protein CASRLGQINQPQHF. Supplemented by reference TRBV19 and TRBJ1-5, the full variable domain reads DGGITQSPKYLFRKEGQNVTLSCEQNLNHDAMYWYRQDPGQGLRLIYYSQIVNDFQKGDIAEGYSVSREKKESFPLTVTSAQKNPTAFYLCASRLGQINQPQHFGDGTRLSIL.

The chain joins TRBV27 to TRBJ2-7; possibly TRBD1 for D (6 bases). V shed 4 bases and J shed 3 bases, with 13 bases lying between them. CDR1 is MNHEY, CDR2 SMNVEV, per germline (reference sequence). The CDR3 covers 14 residues. The CDR3 nucleotides read TGTGCCAGCAGTTCCTCGGACAGCGTCTACGAGCAGTACTTC. Translation gives CASSSSDSVYEQYF.

V is TRBV7-2 and J is TRBJ1-2; 7 nucleotides line up with TRBD1. This CDR3 has 16 amino acids. Trimming at V came to 0 bases and at J to 4 bases, leaving 8 bases not matched to a gene. Germline V lookup: CDR1 SGHTA, CDR2 FQGNSA. CDR3 loop: CASSLAKDRTLYGYTF. In nucleotides, the CDR3 is TGTGCCAGCAGCTTAGCAAAGGACAGGACGCTCTATGGCTACACCTTC.

This sequence joins TRBV4-3 and TRBJ1-1; the D is unclear. There are 15 residues in the CDR3. Deletions cut 0 bases from V and 2 bases from J, with 10 bases between. Germline CDR1 reads LGHNA; CDR2 reads YSLEER. In DNA, the CDR3 is TGCGCCAGCAGCCAAGATTTAAGAGTAAACACTGAAGCTTTCTTT. The encoded protein is CASSQDLRVNTEAFF.

This clone was seen a single time. The V and J genes are TRBV27 and TRBJ1-5; perhaps TRBD1 as D (6 bases). This CDR3 comprises 13 residues. Trimming stripped 5 bases from V and 7 bases from J, with 12 bases between. Germline loops: CDR1 MNHEY, CDR2 SMNVEV (reference sequence). CDR3 residues: CASSLGGWQPQHF. DNA of the CDR3: TGTGCCAGCAGTCTAGGGGGTTGGCAGCCCCAGCATTTT.